What follows are 4 T cell receptor beta chains derived from one specimen sequenced in a study of cytomegalovirus exposure and HLA in healthy donors. Primers: 60 Vbeta forward and 13 Jbeta reverse. Here immunoSEQ multiplex PCR was the method, and the copy in TCRdb shows in-frame clones only, minus some. The sample yields some 190,000 clones, more than 70% seen once. Sequencing was carried out using PBMCs. The receptors were gathered from a man aged 25-40 years in good health and CMV-seropositive.

V usage is TRBV10-3 and J usage is TRBJ1-2; 7 positions agree with TRBD1. Trimming at V came to 4 bases and at J to 2 bases, leaving 1 base not matched to a gene. The CDR3 totals 13 residues. In germline, CDR1 is ENHRY, CDR2 SYGVKD. Written as DNA, the CDR3 is TGTGCCATCAGTGGGACAGGAAACTATGGCTACACCTTC. Translated, it gives CAISGTGNYGYTF.

The chain links TRBV6-6 to TRBJ2-5, with 9 nucleotides matching TRBD2. The DNA end is a closer match to TRBJ2-7, so the J assignment may be wrong. The CDR3 length is 15 residues. Germline CDR1 and CDR2: MNHNY and SVGAGI (reference sequence). CDR3 sequence (DNA): TGTGCCAGCAGTTACGGTTCTAGCGGGAATGGCGAGCAGTACTTC. It yields the protein CASSYGSSGNGEQYF.

The chain joins TRBV5-8 to TRBJ2-7; D is ambiguous. This CDR3 has 13 amino acids. V was trimmed by 3 bases and J by 0 bases, leaving 7 bases between them. Per the germline V gene, CDR1 is SGHTS and CDR2 is YDEGEE. The CDR3 coding sequence is TGTGCCAGCAGCTCATACTCCTCCTACGAGCAGTACTTC. As protein: CASSSYSSYEQYF.

This chain joins TRBV21-1 and TRBJ1-1; the table's D call, TRBD1, was not checked against the DNA. TRBV21-1 is a documented pseudogene. This CDR3 region has 11 residues. CDR3: CARNGTGEAFF. The DNA of the CDR3 is TGTGCCAGGAACGGGACAGGTGAAGCTTTCTTT.